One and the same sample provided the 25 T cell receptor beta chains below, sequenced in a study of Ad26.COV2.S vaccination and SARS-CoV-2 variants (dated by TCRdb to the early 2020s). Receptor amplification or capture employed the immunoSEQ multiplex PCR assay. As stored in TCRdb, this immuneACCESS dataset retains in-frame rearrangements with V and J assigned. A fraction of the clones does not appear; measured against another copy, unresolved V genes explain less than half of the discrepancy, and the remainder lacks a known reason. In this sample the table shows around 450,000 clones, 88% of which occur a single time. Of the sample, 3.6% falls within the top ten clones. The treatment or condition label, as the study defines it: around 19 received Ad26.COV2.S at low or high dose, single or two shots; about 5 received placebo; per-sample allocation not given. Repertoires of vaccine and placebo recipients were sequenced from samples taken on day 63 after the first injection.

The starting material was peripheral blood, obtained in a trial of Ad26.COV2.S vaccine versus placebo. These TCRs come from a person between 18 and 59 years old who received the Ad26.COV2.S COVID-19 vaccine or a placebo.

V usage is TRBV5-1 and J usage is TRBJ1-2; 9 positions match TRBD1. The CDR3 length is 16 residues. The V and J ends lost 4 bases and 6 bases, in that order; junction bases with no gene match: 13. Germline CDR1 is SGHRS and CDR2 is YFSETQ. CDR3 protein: CASSPGTGPRRDGYTF. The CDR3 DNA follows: TGCGCCAGCAGCCCCGGGACAGGGCCGAGGAGGGATGGCTACACCTTC.

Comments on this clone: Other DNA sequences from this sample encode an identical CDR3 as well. CDR3 DNA sequence: TGCGCCAGCCGGCAGGGTTTGAACACTGAAGCTTTCTTT. Translation: CASRQGLNTEAFF. This chain uses TRBV5-1 with TRBJ1-1; possibly TRBD1 for D (5 bases). The V end lost 7 bases, the J end lost 0 bases, and 10 bases lay between the germline ends. The CDR3 loop spans 13 amino acids. Looked up from germline, CDR1 is SGHRS and CDR2 is YFSETQ.

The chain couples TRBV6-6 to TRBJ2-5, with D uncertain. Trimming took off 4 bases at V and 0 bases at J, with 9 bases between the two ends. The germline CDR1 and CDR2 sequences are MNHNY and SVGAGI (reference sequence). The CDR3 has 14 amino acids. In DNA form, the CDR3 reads TGTGCCAGCAGTTCTACCGGCCACCAAGAGACCCAGTACTTC. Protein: CASSSTGHQETQYF.

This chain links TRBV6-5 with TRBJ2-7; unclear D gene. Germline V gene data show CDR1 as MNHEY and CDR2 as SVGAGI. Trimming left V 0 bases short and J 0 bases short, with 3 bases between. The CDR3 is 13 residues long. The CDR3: CASSYSTSYEQYF. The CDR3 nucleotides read TGTGCCAGCAGTTACTCTACCTCCTACGAGCAGTACTTC.

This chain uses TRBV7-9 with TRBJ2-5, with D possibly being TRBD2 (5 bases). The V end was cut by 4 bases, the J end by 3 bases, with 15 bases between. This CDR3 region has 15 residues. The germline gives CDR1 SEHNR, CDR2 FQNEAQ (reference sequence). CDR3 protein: CASSSATTREETQYF. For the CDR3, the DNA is TGTGCCAGCAGCTCTGCAACAACTAGGGAAGAGACCCAGTACTTC.

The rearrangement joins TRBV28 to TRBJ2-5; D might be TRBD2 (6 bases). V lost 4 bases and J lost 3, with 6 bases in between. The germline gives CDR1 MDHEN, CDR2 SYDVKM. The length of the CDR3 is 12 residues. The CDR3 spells CASSWGEETQYF. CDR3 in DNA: TGTGCCAGCAGTTGGGGGGAAGAGACCCAGTACTTC.

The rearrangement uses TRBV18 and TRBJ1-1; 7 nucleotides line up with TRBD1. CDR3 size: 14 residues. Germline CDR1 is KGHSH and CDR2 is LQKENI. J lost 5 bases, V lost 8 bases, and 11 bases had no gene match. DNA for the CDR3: TGTGCCAGCCGGACTACCCAGGGACAGACTGAAGCTTTCTTT. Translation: CASRTTQGQTEAFF.

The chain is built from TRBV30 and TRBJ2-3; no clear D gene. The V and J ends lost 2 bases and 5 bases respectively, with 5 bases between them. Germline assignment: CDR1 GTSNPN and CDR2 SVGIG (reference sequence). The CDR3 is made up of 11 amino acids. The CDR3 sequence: CAWSPLDTQYF. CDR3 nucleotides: TGTGCCTGGAGTCCCCTAGATACGCAGTATTTT.

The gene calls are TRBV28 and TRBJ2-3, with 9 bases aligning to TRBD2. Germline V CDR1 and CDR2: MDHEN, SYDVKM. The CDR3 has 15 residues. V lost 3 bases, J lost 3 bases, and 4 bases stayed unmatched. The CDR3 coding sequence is TGTGCCAGCAGTTTGCAGCTAGCGGGGACAGATACGCAGTATTTT. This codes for CASSLQLAGTDTQYF.

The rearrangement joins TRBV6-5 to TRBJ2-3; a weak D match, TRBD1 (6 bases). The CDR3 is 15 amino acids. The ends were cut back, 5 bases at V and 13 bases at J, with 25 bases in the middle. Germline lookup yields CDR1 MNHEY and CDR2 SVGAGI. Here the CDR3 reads CASSLQGRSPLREYF. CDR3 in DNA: TGTGCCAGCAGTCTTCAGGGGCGGTCCCCCCTGAGAGAGTATTTT.

The CDR3 loop is CASSQVAGANTEAFF. CDR3 sequence (DNA): TGTGCCAGCAGCCAAGTAGCAGGGGCCAACACTGAAGCTTTCTTT. This rearrangement joins TRBV3-1 (or the pseudogene TRBV3-2) to TRBJ1-1, with a weak D call TRBD1 (6 bases). This CDR3 is 15 amino acids long. CDR1 and CDR2 (germline): LGHDT, YNNKEL (reference sequence). V lost 1 base to trimming and J lost 2 bases, with 11 bases between them.

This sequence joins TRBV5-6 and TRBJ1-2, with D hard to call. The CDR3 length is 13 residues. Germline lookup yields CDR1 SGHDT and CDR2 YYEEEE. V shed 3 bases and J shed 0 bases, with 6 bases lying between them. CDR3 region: CASSSDTNYGYTF. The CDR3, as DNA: TGTGCCAGCAGCTCCGACACTAACTATGGCTACACCTTC.

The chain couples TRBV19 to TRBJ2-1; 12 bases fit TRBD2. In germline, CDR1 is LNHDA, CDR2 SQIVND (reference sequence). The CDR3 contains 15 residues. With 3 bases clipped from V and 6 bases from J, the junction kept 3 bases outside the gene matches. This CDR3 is CASSMTSGGVNEQFF. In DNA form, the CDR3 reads TGTGCCAGTAGTATGACTAGCGGGGGTGTCAATGAGCAGTTCTTC.

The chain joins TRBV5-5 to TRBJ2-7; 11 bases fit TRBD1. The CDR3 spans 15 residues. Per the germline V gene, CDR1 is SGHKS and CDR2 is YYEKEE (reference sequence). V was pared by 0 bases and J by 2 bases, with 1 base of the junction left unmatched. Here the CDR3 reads CASSLGDRGTYEQYF. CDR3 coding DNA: TGTGCCAGCAGCTTGGGGGACAGGGGGACCTACGAGCAGTACTTC.

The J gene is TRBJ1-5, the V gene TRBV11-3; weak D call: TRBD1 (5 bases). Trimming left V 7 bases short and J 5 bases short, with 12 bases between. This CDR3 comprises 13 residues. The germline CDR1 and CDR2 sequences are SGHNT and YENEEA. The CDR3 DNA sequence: TGTGCCAGCACAGGGAGGGCGGATCAGCCCCAGCATTTT. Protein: CASTGRADQPQHF. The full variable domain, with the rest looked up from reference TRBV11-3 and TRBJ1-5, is EAGVVQSPRYKIIEKKQPVAFWCNPISGHNTLYWYLQNLGQGPELLIRYENEEAVDDSQLPKDRFSAERLKGVDSTLKIQPAELGDSAVYLCASTGRADQPQHFGDGTRLSIL.

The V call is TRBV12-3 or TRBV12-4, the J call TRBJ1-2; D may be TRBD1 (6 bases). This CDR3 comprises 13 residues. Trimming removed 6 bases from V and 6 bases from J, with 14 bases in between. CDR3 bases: TGTGCCAGCAGCCCCCCGGGACATAATGGCTACACCTTC. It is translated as CASSPPGHNGYTF.

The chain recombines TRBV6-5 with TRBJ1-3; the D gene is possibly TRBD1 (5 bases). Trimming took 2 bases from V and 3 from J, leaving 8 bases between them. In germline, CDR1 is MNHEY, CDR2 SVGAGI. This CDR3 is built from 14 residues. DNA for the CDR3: TGTGCCAGCAGTTACGGGGGGAGTGGAAACACCATATATTTT. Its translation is CASSYGGSGNTIYF.

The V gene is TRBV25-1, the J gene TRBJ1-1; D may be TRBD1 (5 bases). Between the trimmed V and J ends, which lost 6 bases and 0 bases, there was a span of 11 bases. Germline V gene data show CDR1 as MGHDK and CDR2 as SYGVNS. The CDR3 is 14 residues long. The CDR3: CASSWGRMNTEAFF. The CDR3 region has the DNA TGTGCCAGCAGCTGGGGGAGGATGAACACTGAAGCTTTCTTT. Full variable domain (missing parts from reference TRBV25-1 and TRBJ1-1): EADIYQTPRYLVIGTGKKITLECSQTMGHDKMYWYQQDPGMELHLIHYSYGVNSTEKGDLSSESTVSRIRTEHFPLTLESARPSHTSQYLCASSWGRMNTEAFFGQGTRLTVV.

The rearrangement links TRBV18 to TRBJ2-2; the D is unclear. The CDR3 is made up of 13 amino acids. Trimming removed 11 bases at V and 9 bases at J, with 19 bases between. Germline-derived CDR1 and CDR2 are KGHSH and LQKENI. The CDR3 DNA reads TGTGCCTCGTACGGAGAGGACGGATGGGAGCTGTTTTTT. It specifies CASYGEDGWELFF.

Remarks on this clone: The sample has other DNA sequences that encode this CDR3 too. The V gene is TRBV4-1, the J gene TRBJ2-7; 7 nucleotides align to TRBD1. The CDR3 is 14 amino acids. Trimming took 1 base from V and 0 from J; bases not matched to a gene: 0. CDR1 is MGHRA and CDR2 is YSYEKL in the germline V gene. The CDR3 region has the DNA TGCGCCAGCAGCCAAGGGGACAGCTCCTACGAGCAGTACTTC. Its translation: CASSQGDSSYEQYF.

DNA of the CDR3: TGTGCCAGCAGCCTTAGCTCCTACAATGAGCAGTTCTTC. It is translated as CASSLSSYNEQFF. This chain connects TRBV6-5 to TRBJ2-1, with D unresolved. Deletions cut 6 bases from V and 0 bases from J, with 6 bases between. CDR1 and CDR2 from the germline V gene are MNHEY and SVGAGI. This CDR3 has 13 amino acids.

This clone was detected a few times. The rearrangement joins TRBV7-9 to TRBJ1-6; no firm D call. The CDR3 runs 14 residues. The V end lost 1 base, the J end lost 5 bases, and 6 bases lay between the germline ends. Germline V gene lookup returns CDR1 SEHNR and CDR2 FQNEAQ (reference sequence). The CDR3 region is CASSLDSHNSPLHF. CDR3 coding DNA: TGTGCCAGCAGCTTAGACAGTCATAATTCACCCCTCCACTTT.

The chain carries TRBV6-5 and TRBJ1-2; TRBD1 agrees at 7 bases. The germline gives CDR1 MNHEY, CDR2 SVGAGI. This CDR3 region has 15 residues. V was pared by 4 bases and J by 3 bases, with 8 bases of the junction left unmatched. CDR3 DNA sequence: TGTGCCAGCAGTTCCGCGGGACAGATTGACTATGGCTACACCTTC. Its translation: CASSSAGQIDYGYTF.

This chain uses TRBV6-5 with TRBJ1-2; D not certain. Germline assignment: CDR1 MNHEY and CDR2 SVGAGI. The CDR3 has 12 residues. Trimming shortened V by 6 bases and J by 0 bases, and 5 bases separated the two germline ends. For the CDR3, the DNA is TGTGCCAGCAGAGACACTAACTATGGCTACACCTTC. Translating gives CASRDTNYGYTF.

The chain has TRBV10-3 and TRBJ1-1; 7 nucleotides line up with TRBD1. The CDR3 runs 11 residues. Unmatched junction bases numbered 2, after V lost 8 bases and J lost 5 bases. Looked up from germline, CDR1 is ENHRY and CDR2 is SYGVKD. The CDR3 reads CAIQGGTEAFF. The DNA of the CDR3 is TGTGCCATCCAGGGGGGGACTGAAGCTTTCTTT.